This TCR beta chain was found in a study of shared clonotypes between healthy human individuals. The ends were cut back, 0 bases at V and 4 bases at J, with 9 bases in the middle. CDR3 length equals 14 residues. Germline loops: CDR1 LGHNA, CDR2 YSLEER. Within Nashville, Tennessee resided all donors, each a Caucasian adult. Each PCR replicate from the sorted subsets contained about 210 ng DNA, which is about 30,000 T cell genomes. Produced via immunoSEQ multiplex PCR; TCRdb's table is partial and in-frame only. The sample carries 950,000 to 1,100,000 clones, roughly 75% recorded once. Worth noting for this clone: Its antigen remains unknown.

Whole-study results and caveats: In general, naive subsets displayed greater estimated richness than memory subsets did. The sampled material consisted only of blood, and tissue repertoires are likely to differ.

This TCR was sampled from a young man in good health. The chain has TRBV4-3 and TRBJ1-1, with D perhaps matching TRBD1 (5 bases). Sample: memory CD4+ T cells sorted from blood. The subset: CD45RA-negative fraction. The CDR3 loop is CASSQESRATEAFF. Written as DNA, the CDR3 is TGCGCCAGCAGCCAAGAGAGCAGGGCCACTGAAGCTTTCTTT.